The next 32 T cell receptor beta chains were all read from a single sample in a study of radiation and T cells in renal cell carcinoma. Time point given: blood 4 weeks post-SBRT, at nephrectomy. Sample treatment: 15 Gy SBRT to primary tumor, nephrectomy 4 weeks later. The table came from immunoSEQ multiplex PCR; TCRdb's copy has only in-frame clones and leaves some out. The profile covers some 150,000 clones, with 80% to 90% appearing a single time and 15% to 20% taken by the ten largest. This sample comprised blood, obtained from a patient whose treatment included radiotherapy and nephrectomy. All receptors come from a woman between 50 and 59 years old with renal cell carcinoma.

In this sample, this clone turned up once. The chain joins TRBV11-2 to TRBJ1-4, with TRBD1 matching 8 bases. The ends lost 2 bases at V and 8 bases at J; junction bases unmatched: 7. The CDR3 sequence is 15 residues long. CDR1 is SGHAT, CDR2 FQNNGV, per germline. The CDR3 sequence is CASSLLTGVSEKLFF. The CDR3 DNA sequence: TGTGCCAGCAGCTTACTGACAGGGGTTTCGGAAAAACTGTTTTTT.

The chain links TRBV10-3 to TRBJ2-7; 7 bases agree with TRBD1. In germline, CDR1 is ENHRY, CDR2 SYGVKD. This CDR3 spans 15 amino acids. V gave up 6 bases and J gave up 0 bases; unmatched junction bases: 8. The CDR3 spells CAIRNRQGNSYEQYF. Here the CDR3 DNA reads TGTGCCATCAGAAACCGACAGGGAAACTCCTACGAGCAGTACTTC.

The chain's CDR3 is CASSRTGGPGQPQHF. The CDR3 DNA reads TGTGCCAGCAGCCGAACCGGGGGCCCTGGGCAGCCCCAGCATTTT. The chain carries TRBV11-2 and TRBJ1-5, with D perhaps TRBD1 (6 bases). Per germline, CDR1 SGHAT and CDR2 FQNNGV. The CDR3 covers 15 residues. Trimming stripped 5 bases from V and 7 bases from J, with 18 bases between.

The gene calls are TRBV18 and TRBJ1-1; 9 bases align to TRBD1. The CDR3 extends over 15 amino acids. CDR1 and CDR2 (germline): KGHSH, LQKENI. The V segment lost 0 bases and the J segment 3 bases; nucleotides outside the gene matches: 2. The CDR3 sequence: CASSPPHRGHTEAFF. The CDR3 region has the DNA TGTGCCAGCTCACCACCGCACAGGGGGCACACTGAAGCTTTCTTT.

The CDR3 is CASSNDYEQYF. In DNA, the CDR3 is TGTGCCAGCAGTAATGATTACGAGCAGTACTTC. The V call is TRBV28, the J call TRBJ2-7; D is ambiguous. Germline V gene data show CDR1 as MDHEN and CDR2 as SYDVKM. V was shortened by 5 bases and J by 4 bases, with 6 bases between the two germline ends. There are 11 residues in the CDR3.

This CDR3 is CATSRDGPSDEQFF. In DNA form, the CDR3 reads TGTGCCACCAGCAGAGATGGCCCTAGTGATGAGCAGTTCTTC. The genes are TRBV15 and TRBJ2-1; unclear D gene. This CDR3 comprises 14 residues. V lost 0 bases to trimming and J lost 8 bases, with 11 bases between them. Germline CDR1 and CDR2: LNHNV and YYDKDF (reference sequence).

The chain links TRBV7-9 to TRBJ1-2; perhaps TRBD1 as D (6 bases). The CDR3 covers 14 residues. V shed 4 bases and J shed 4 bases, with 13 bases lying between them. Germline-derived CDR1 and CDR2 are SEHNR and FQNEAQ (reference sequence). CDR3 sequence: CASSSQGIGYGYTF. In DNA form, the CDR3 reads TGTGCCAGCAGCTCCCAGGGGATCGGCTATGGCTACACCTTC.

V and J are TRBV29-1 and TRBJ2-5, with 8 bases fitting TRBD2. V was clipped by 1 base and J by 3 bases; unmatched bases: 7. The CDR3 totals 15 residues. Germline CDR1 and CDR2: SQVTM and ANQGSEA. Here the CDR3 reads CSVEGLGRGEETQYF. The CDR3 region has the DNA TGCAGCGTTGAAGGCCTGGGGCGGGGGGAAGAGACCCAGTACTTC.

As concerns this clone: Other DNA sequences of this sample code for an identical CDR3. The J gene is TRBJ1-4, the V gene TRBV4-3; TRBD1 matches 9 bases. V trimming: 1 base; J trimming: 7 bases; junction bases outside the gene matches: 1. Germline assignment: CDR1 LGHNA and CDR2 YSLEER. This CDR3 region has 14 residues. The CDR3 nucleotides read TGCGCCAGCAGCCAAGGACAGGGGGGTGAAAAACTGTTTTTT. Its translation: CASSQGQGGEKLFF.

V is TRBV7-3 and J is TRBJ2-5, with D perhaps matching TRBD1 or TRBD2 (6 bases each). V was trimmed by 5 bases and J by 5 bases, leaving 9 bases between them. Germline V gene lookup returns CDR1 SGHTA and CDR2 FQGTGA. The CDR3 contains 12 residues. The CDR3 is CASSQGGETQYF. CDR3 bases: TGTGCCAGCAGCCAAGGGGGGGAGACCCAGTACTTC.

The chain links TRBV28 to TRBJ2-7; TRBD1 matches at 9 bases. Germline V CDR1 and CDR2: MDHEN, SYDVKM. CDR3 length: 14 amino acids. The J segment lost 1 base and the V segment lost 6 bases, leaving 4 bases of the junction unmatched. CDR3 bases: TGTGCCAGCAGGTCGACAGGGGGGTCCTACGAGCAGTACTTC. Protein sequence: CASRSTGGSYEQYF.

The CDR3 sequence is CASTVGTGASDTEAFF. The CDR3 region has the DNA TGTGCCAGCACCGTGGGGACGGGAGCTTCGGACACTGAAGCTTTCTTT. This chain connects TRBV28 to TRBJ1-1, with D possibly TRBD1 on 5 matching bases. The CDR3 runs 16 residues. The V and J ends lost 7 bases and 3 bases respectively, with 21 bases between them. Germline values: CDR1 MDHEN, CDR2 SYDVKM.

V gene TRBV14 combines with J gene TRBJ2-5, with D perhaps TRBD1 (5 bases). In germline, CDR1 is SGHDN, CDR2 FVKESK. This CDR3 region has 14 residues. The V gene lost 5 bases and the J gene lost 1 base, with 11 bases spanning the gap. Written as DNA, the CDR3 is TGTGCCAGCAGCACCCAGGGATCCCAAGAGACCCAGTACTTC. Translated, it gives CASSTQGSQETQYF.

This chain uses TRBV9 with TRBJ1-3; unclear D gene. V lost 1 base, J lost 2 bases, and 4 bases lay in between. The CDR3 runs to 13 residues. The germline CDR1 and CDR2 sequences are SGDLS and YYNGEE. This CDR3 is CASSVSPGNTIYF. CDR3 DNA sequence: TGTGCCAGCAGCGTATCACCTGGAAACACCATATATTTT. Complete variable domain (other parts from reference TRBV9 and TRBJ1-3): DSGVTQTPKHLITATGQRVTLRCSPRSGDLSVYWYQQSLDQGLQFLIQYYNGEERAKGNILERFSAQQFPDLHSELNLSSLELGDSALYFCASSVSPGNTIYFGEGSWLTVV.

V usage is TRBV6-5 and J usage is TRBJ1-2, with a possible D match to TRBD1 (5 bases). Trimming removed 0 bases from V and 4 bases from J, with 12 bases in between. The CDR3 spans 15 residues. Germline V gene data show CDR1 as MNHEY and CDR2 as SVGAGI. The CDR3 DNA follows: TGTGCCAGCAGTTACTCAGGGGCGGCGGGCTATGGCTACACCTTC. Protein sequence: CASSYSGAAGYGYTF.

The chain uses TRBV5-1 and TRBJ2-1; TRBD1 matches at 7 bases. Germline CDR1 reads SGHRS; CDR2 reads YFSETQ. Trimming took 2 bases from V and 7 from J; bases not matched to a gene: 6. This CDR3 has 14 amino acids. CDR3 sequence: CASSLGGPRNEQFF. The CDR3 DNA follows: TGCGCCAGCAGCTTAGGGGGCCCTCGGAATGAGCAGTTCTTC.

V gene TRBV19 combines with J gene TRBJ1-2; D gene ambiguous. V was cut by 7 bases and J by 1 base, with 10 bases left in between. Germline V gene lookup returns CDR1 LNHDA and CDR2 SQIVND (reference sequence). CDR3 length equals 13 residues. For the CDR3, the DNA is TGTGCCAGTATGGCCCAGGTTAACTATGGCTACACCTTC. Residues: CASMAQVNYGYTF.

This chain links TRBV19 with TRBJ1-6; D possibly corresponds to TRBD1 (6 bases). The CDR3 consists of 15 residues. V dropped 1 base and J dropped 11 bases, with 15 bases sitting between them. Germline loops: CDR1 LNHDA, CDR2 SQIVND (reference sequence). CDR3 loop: CASSIGKQGWPPLHF. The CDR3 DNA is TGTGCCAGTAGTATAGGCAAACAGGGTTGGCCACCCCTCCACTTT.

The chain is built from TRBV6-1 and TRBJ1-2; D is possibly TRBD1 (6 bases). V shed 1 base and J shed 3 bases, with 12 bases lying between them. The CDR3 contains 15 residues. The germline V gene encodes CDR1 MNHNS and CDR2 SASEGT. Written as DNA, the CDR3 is TGTGCCAGCAGTGAAGTACAGGGTGTCGACTATGGCTACACCTTC. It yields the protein CASSEVQGVDYGYTF.

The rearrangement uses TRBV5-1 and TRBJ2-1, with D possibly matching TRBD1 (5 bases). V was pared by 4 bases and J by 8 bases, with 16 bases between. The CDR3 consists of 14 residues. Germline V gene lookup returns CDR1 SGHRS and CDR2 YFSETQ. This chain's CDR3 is CASSKGAVGDEQFF. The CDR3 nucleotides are TGCGCCAGCAGCAAAGGGGCTGTGGGCGATGAGCAGTTCTTC.

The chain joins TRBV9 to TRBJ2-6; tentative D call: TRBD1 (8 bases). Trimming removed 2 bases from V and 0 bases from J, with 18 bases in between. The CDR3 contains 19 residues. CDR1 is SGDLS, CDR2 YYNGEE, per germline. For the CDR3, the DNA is TGTGCCAGCAGCGTCCCCCGACAGGGGAGGGCCTCTGGGGCCAACGTCCTGACTTTC. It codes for CASSVPRQGRASGANVLTF.

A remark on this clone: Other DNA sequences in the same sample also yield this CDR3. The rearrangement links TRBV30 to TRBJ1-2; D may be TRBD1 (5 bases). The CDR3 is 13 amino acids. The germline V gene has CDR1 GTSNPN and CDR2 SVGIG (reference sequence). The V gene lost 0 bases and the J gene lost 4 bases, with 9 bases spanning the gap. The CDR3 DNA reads TGTGCCTGGAGTGTAGGGGCCGGCTATGGCTACACCTTC. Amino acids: CAWSVGAGYGYTF.

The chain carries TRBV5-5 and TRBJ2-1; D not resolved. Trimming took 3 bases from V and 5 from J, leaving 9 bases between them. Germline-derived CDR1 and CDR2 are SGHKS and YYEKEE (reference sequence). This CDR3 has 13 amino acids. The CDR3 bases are TGTGCCAGCAGCTCAATTAATAACAATGAGCAGTTCTTC. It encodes CASSSINNNEQFF.

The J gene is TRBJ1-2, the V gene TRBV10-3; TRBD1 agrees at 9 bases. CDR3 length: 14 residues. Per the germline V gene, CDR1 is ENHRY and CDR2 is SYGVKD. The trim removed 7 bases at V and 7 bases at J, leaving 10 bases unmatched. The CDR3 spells CAITDTGTGSGYTF. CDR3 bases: TGTGCCATCACCGACACCGGGACAGGGAGTGGCTACACCTTC.

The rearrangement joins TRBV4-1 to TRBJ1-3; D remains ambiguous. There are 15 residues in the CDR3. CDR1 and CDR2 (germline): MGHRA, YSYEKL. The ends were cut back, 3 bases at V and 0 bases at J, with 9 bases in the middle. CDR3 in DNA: TGCGCCAGCAGCCAGGACGGAATCTCTGGAAACACCATATATTTT. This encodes CASSQDGISGNTIYF.

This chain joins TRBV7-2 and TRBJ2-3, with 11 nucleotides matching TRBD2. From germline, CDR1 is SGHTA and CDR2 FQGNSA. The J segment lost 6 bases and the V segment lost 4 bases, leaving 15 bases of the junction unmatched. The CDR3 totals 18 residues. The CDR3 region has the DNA TGTGCCAGCAGCTCGTCTCCCGGGACTAGCGGACTTTTGGATACGCAGTATTTT. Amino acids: CASSSSPGTSGLLDTQYF.

The CDR3 region is CASQPGGTTDTQYF. The CDR3 coding sequence is TGCGCCAGCCAGCCGGGCGGGACAACAGATACGCAGTATTTT. The V gene is TRBV5-1, the J gene TRBJ2-3, with D perhaps matching TRBD1 or TRBD2 (6 bases each). This CDR3 has 14 residues. Per the germline V gene, CDR1 is SGHRS and CDR2 is YFSETQ. Trimming shortened V by 7 bases and J by 3 bases, and 15 bases separated the two germline ends. Full variable domain (outside the CDR3, taken from reference TRBV5-1 and TRBJ2-3): KAGVTQTPRYLIKTRGQQVTLSCSPISGHRSVSWYQQTPGQGLQFLFEYFSETQRNKGNFPGRFSGRQFSNSRSEMNVSTLELGDSALYLCASQPGGTTDTQYFGPGTRLTVL.

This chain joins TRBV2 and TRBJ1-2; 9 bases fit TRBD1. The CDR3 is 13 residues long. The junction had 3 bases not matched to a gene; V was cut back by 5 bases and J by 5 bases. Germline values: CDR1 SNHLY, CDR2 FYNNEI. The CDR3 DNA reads TGTGCCAGCAGTCCGGACAGGGGATATGGCTACACCTTC. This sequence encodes CASSPDRGYGYTF.

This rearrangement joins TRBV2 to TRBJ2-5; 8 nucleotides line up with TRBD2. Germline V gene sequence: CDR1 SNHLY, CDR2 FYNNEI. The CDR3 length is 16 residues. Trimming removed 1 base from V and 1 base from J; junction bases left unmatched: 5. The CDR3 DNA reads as TGTGCCAGCAGTGAAGGGGTAGCGGGGAGCCAAGAGACCCAGTACTTC. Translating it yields CASSEGVAGSQETQYF.

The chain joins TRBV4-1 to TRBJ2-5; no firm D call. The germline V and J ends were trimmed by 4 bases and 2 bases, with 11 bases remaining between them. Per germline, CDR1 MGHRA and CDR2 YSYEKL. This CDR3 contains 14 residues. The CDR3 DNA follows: TGCGCCAGCAGCCTTCAACGCCAGCAAGAGACCCAGTACTTC. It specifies CASSLQRQQETQYF.

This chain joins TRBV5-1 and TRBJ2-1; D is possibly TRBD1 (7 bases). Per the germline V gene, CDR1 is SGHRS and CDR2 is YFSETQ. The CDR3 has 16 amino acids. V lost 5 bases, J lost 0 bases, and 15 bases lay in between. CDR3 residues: CASRGGQLSSYNEQFF. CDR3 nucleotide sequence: TGCGCCAGCAGGGGGGGACAGCTGAGCTCCTACAATGAGCAGTTCTTC.

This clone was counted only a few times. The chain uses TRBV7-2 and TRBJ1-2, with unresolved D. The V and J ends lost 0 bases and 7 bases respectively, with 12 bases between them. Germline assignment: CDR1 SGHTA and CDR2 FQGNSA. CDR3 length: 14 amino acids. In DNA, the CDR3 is TGTGCCAGCAGCTTAGCCCCCCCGACCGGTGGCTACACCTTC. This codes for CASSLAPPTGGYTF.